This T cell receptor beta chain was captured in a study of CD8 T cells in ankylosing spondylitis. Study-wide results and caveats: Characteristic of ankylosing spondylitis blood, it appeared, was a TCR beta motif comprising eight highly homologous variants.

V was pared by 6 bases and J by 9 bases, with 17 bases of the junction left unmatched. The CDR3 is 15 residues long. Germline V gene lookup returns CDR1 DFQATT and CDR2 SNEGSKA (reference sequence). Scientists made TCR beta libraries using quantitative 5'-RACE with molecular barcodes. TCRdb used MiXCR to reprocess the 5' RACE reads, holding one entry per CDR3 protein. The sample contains about 130,000 distinct CDR3 sequences, roughly 6.6% of which appear only once. This clonotype was seen many times. Antigen unknown. The specimen was blood, either unsorted or a sorted T cell fraction (not recorded which). This TCR derives from a female donor with ankylosing spondylitis or in good health (not recorded which). The rearrangement uses TRBV20-1 and TRBJ2-4, with 7 bases identical to TRBD1. The CDR3 loop reads CSAKPRDSHWVIQYF. The CDR3, as DNA: TGCAGTGCGAAACCACGGGACAGCCACTGGGTCATTCAGTACTTC.